One sample yielded the 20 T cell receptor beta chains listed below, sequenced in a study of cytomegalovirus exposure and HLA in healthy donors. PCR used 60 Vbeta primers and 13 Jbeta primers. Some clones are missing from TCRdb's copy, which holds only in-frame ones; the method was immunoSEQ multiplex PCR. The sample records about 170,000 clones, less than 75% being singletons. The sequenced material came from PBMCs. These receptors originate from a girl aged 10 to 17 in good health and CMV-seronegative.

The chain employs TRBV21-1 and TRBJ2-2; no check of the table's D call, TRBD2, against the DNA was made. TRBV21-1 is a documented pseudogene. The CDR3 extends over 22 amino acids. This CDR3 reads CASSKALNSGTSGPSNTGELFF. The CDR3 DNA is TGTGCCAGCAGCAAAGCGCTAAATTCCGGGACTAGCGGACCCTCGAACACCGGGGAGCTGTTTTTT.

This clone was detected a few times. This chain connects TRBV18 to TRBJ1-1; perhaps TRBD1 as D (5 bases). CDR1 is KGHSH, CDR2 LQKENI, per germline. Trimming left V 5 bases short and J 5 bases short, with 9 bases between. The CDR3 loop spans 12 amino acids. The CDR3 protein is CASSGGGTEAFF. The DNA of the CDR3 is TGTGCCAGCTCAGGCGGGGGAACTGAAGCTTTCTTT.

This clone was counted a few times. The chain joins TRBV6-1 to TRBJ2-7; TRBD2 matches at 8 bases. The trim removed 6 bases at V and 3 bases at J, leaving 10 bases unmatched. Germline V gene sequence: CDR1 MNHNS, CDR2 SASEGT. This CDR3 comprises 15 residues. For the CDR3, the DNA is TGTGCCAGCAGAAGCGCGGGGGGTTTATTCTACGAGCAGTACTTC. This translates into CASRSAGGLFYEQYF.

The chain employs TRBV4-1 and TRBJ1-5; D remains unclear. Germline values: CDR1 MGHRA, CDR2 YSYEKL. The germline V and J ends were trimmed by 0 bases and 7 bases, with 10 bases remaining between them. The CDR3 is 14 residues long. The CDR3 DNA is TGCGCCAGCAGCCAAGATTTGGAGAACCAGCCCCAGCATTTT. Residues: CASSQDLENQPQHF.

The genes are TRBV19 and TRBJ2-3; 8 bases match TRBD2. The germline CDR1 and CDR2 sequences are LNHDA and SQIVND (reference sequence). The V segment lost 4 bases and the J segment 3 bases; nucleotides outside the gene matches: 12. CDR3 length: 17 residues. For the CDR3, the DNA is TGTGCCAGTAGTAAGCCTGCGAAGCGGGGGCAAACAGATACGCAGTATTTT. Translating gives CASSKPAKRGQTDTQYF.

The V and J genes are TRBV15 and TRBJ1-2, with D possibly being TRBD1 (5 bases). Germline loops: CDR1 LNHNV, CDR2 YYDKDF (reference sequence). The CDR3 is 13 residues long. V lost 0 bases to trimming and J lost 8 bases, with 10 bases between them. The CDR3 loop reads CATSRDLSGGYTF. The DNA for the CDR3 is TGTGCCACCAGCAGAGACCTGTCAGGGGGCTACACCTTC.

CDR3 DNA sequence: TGCGCCAGCAGCTTAGGGACAGAGGGGCTTGGCTACACCTTC. Translation gives CASSLGTEGLGYTF. The chain combines TRBV5-1 with TRBJ1-2; 7 bases align to TRBD1. The V gene's germline CDR1 is SGHRS and CDR2 YFSETQ. This CDR3 contains 14 residues. The junction had 8 bases not matched to a gene; V was cut back by 2 bases and J by 7 bases.

The gene calls are TRBV7-9 and TRBJ1-2; TRBD1 might be the D (6 bases). The V gene lost 3 bases and the J gene lost 7 bases, with 6 bases spanning the gap. CDR3 length: 11 amino acids. Germline V CDR1 and CDR2: SEHNR, FQNEAQ (reference sequence). The CDR3 DNA reads as TGTGCCAGCAGCTTGGGGGCTGGCTACACCTTC. Residues: CASSLGAGYTF.

V gene TRBV14 combines with J gene TRBJ1-4, with D perhaps TRBD1 (5 bases). The germline V gene encodes CDR1 SGHDN and CDR2 FVKESK. Deletions cut 0 bases from V and 6 bases from J, with 14 bases between. The CDR3 loop spans 16 amino acids. CDR3 bases: TGTGCCAGCAGCCAAGAAAATGGGGCCACGGATGAAAAACTGTTTTTT. This encodes CASSQENGATDEKLFF.

The V and J genes are TRBV30 and TRBJ2-1; TRBD2 is a possible D gene (6 bases). This CDR3 is built from 11 residues. Trimming left V 7 bases short and J 4 bases short, with 8 bases between. From germline, CDR1 is GTSNPN and CDR2 SVGIG (reference sequence). CDR3 protein: CAYRGYNEQFF. DNA of the CDR3: TGTGCCTACCGGGGGTACAATGAGCAGTTCTTC.

The V call is TRBV5-1, the J call TRBJ2-7, with a tentative D call TRBD1 (6 bases). Germline CDR1 and CDR2: SGHRS and YFSETQ. Trimming took 0 bases from V and 1 from J, leaving 8 bases between them. This CDR3 has 14 amino acids. CDR3 coding DNA: TGCGCCAGCAGCTTGGATACAGGGTCCTACGAGCAGTACTTC. It yields the protein CASSLDTGSYEQYF.

The V and J genes are TRBV7-8 and TRBJ2-7; 7 nucleotides align to TRBD2. V dropped 1 base and J dropped 0; count of bases not matched to a gene: 6. CDR1 and CDR2 from the germline V gene are SGHVS and FQNEAQ. This CDR3 comprises 16 residues. The chain's CDR3 is CASSLVLAAPSYEQYF. The DNA for the CDR3 is TGTGCCAGCAGCTTAGTTCTAGCGGCACCCTCCTACGAGCAGTACTTC.

This rearrangement joins TRBV5-1 to TRBJ2-7; TRBD1 aligns across 7 bases. The germline V gene has CDR1 SGHRS and CDR2 YFSETQ. This CDR3 has 14 amino acids. Trimming took 3 bases from V and 0 from J; bases not matched to a gene: 3. CDR3 in DNA: TGCGCCAGCAGCTCAGGACAGGCCTCCTACGAGCAGTACTTC. It is translated as CASSSGQASYEQYF.

The gene calls are TRBV11-2 and TRBJ1-5; 9 nucleotides agree with TRBD1. CDR1 is SGHAT, CDR2 FQNNGV, per germline. V lost 1 base and J lost 2; bases outside the gene matches: 0. The CDR3 sequence is 15 residues long. The CDR3 is CASSLGQGGNQPQHF. The CDR3 DNA follows: TGTGCCAGCAGCTTAGGACAGGGGGGCAATCAGCCCCAGCATTTT.

The rearrangement uses TRBV18 and TRBJ2-1; possibly TRBD2 for D (6 bases). The germline CDR1 and CDR2 sequences are KGHSH and LQKENI. The CDR3 spans 19 residues. The V gene lost 2 bases and the J gene lost 1 base, with 21 bases spanning the gap. The CDR3, as DNA: TGTGCCAGCTCACCATTCCACCAGGCGTCGGAGGGATCCTACAATGAGCAGTTCTTC. Translating gives CASSPFHQASEGSYNEQFF. Full variable domain (outside the CDR3, taken from reference TRBV18 and TRBJ2-1): NAGVMQNPRHLVRRRGQEARLRCSPMKGHSHVYWYRQLPEEGLKFMVYLQKENIIDESGMPKERFSAEFPKEGPSILRIQQVVRGDSAAYFCASSPFHQASEGSYNEQFFGPGTRLTVL.

The chain carries TRBV15 and TRBJ1-4; 10 positions match TRBD1. Per the germline V gene, CDR1 is LNHNV and CDR2 is YYDKDF (reference sequence). J gave up 2 bases and V 1 base, and 7 bases lay outside the gene matches. The CDR3 has 18 residues. This chain's CDR3 is CATSRGRTGGRTNEKLFF. CDR3 sequence (DNA): TGTGCCACCAGCAGAGGAAGGACAGGGGGGCGGACTAATGAAAAACTGTTTTTT.

The V gene is TRBV27, the J gene TRBJ2-7; 8 positions agree with TRBD1. Germline V gene sequence: CDR1 MNHEY, CDR2 SMNVEV (reference sequence). Trimming at V came to 6 bases and at J to 3 bases, leaving 10 bases not matched to a gene. The CDR3 runs to 15 residues. The CDR3 reads CASRVVDRVGYEQYF. The CDR3 region has the DNA TGTGCCAGCAGGGTAGTGGACAGGGTCGGCTACGAGCAGTACTTC.

The table lists this clone with a count of one. The chain combines TRBV29-1 with TRBJ1-2; 12 bases are a match to TRBD1. This CDR3 region has 12 residues. From germline, CDR1 is SQVTM and CDR2 ANQGSEA. V was pared by 7 bases and J by 4 bases, with 1 base of the junction left unmatched. This CDR3 reads CSGDRGPYGYTF. CDR3 DNA sequence: TGCAGCGGGGACAGGGGGCCCTATGGCTACACCTTC.

Details on this clone: At one end the junction does not follow the germline gene, possibly because of a read error. J is TRBJ2-5 and V is TRBV19; 8 positions match TRBD1. The CDR3 contains 13 residues. Germline V gene sequence: CDR1 LNHDA, CDR2 SQIVND (reference sequence). The CDR3 coding sequence is TGTGCCAGTAGTATTGACAGGGGCGAGGGAGCGCACTTC. This codes for CASSIDRGEGAHF.

This chain connects TRBV7-8 to TRBJ2-5; D is possibly TRBD2 (6 bases). Germline-derived CDR1 and CDR2 are SGHVS and FQNEAQ. This CDR3 is built from 15 residues. The V gene lost 5 bases and the J gene lost 4 bases, with 17 bases spanning the gap. The CDR3 sequence is CASSHPRGGPETQYF. Here the CDR3 DNA reads TGTGCCAGCAGCCACCCCCGGGGAGGCCCAGAGACCCAGTACTTC.